This is a list of T cell receptor beta chains from one sample in a study of blood T cell repertoires in COVID-19. Sequenced by immunoSEQ multiplex PCR; TCRdb stores in-frame clones only, minus some. The sample has roughly 230,000 clones, over 70% seen once. The source material was peripheral blood. The receptors were sampled from a woman at least 80 years old with acute or convalescent COVID-19. Both conserved end residues are part of each CDR3. A D gene is named only where the DNA matches it firmly. Clone sizes are given selectively: once, few, many, or a class where the clone is expanded.

>TRBV18|.|TRBJ2-5|.|14
CASSRKALGETQYF
TGTGCCAGCTCACGCAAAGCTCTTGGAGAGACCCAGTACTTC
>TRBV7-8|.|TRBJ1-3|TRBD1|14
CASSYGTAGNTIYF
TGTGCCAGCAGCTACGGGACAGCGGGAAACACCATATATTTT
>TRBV15|.|TRBJ1-2|.|13
CATSTMGLQGHHF
TGTGCCACCAGCACCATGGGCCTACAGGGACATCACTTC
>TRBV7-2|.|TRBJ1-2|TRBD1|14
CASSSRQGGRGYTF
TGTGCCAGCAGCTCGAGACAGGGAGGAAGAGGCTACACCTTC
>TRBV19|once|TRBJ2-7|TRBD2|18
CASSISAGGLPSSYEQYF
TGTGCCAGTAGTATCTCAGCGGGAGGCCTGCCCAGTTCCTACGAGCAGTACTTC
>TRBV3-1/TRBV3-2|.|TRBJ1-3|.|14
CASTLLGTGNTIYF
TGTGCCAGCACCCTCCTCGGTACTGGAAACACCATATATTTT
>TRBV28|.|TRBJ2-4|TRBD2|14
CASRSSGRLYIQYF
TGTGCCAGCCGATCTAGCGGGAGGTTATACATTCAGTACTTC
>TRBV7-2|once|TRBJ2-5|.|14
CASSPGVARETQYF
TGTGCCAGCAGCCCAGGGGTAGCTCGAGAGACCCAGTACTTC
>TRBV28|.|TRBJ2-7|.|14
CASSFGGGSPLPYF
.
>TRBV29-1|.|TRBJ1-5|.|12
CSVKTGDQPQHF
TGCAGCGTGAAGACAGGTGATCAGCCCCAGCATTTT
>TRBV9|.|TRBJ2-5|.|13
CASSVSQQETQYF
TGTGCCAGCAGCGTATCACAGCAAGAGACCCAGTACTTC
>TRBV2|.|TRBJ1-1|.|16
CASSEGPLADRTEAFF
TGTGCCAGCAGTGAAGGACCCCTCGCGGACAGAACCGAAGCTTTCTTT
>TRBV3-1/TRBV3-2|few|TRBJ2-3|TRBD2|17
CASRHKGLAGITDTQYF
TGTGCCAGCAGACACAAAGGACTAGCGGGAATCACAGATACGCAGTATTTT
>TRBV3-1/TRBV3-2|.|TRBJ2-3|.|15
CASSPNLDGTDTQYF
TGTGCCAGCAGCCCCAACCTAGACGGAACAGATACGCAGTATTTT
>TRBV28|.|TRBJ2-5|TRBD2|15
CASSPWTSGTETQYF
TGTGCCAGCAGCCCGTGGACTAGCGGGACGGAGACCCAGTACTTC
>TRBV2|.|TRBJ2-2|TRBD2|15
CASSGAGSNTGELFF
TGTGCCAGCAGTGGAGCGGGGAGTAACACCGGGGAGCTGTTTTTT
>TRBV7-2|.|TRBJ1-5|.|13
CASSQGRDQPQHF
TGTGCCAGCAGCCAGGGGAGGGATCAGCCCCAGCATTTT
>TRBV6-5|.|TRBJ2-2|.|14
CASRTAANTGELFF
TGTGCCAGCAGGACTGCAGCGAACACCGGGGAGCTGTTTTTT
>TRBV5-1|.|TRBJ1-6|.|15
CASSSSSGINSPLHF
TGCGCCAGCAGCTCCTCTTCAGGGATTAATTCACCCCTCCACTTT
>TRBV5-6|.|TRBJ1-2|TRBD1|15
CASSGGGSLSYGYTF
TGTGCCAGCTCAGGAGGGGGCAGTTTAAGTTATGGCTACACCTTC
>TRBV11-2|.|TRBJ2-7|TRBD2|15
CASSLEGLAAYEQYF
TGTGCCAGCAGTTTAGAGGGACTAGCGGCCTACGAGCAGTACTTC
>TRBV7-8|.|TRBJ1-4|TRBD1|15
CASSLAGTGNEKLFF
TGTGCCAGCAGCTTAGCCGGGACAGGCAATGAAAAACTGTTTTTT
>TRBV19|once|TRBJ2-5|TRBD1|14
CASSLTGAQETQYF
TGTGCCAGTAGTTTGACAGGGGCCCAAGAGACCCAGTACTTC
>TRBV28|few|TRBJ2-1|TRBD2|16
CASSGGSGRAFNEQFF
TGTGCCAGCAGTGGGGGTAGCGGGAGGGCCTTTAATGAGCAGTTCTTC
>TRBV6-1|many|TRBJ2-7|TRBD1|15
CASSERDRGIGEQYF
TGTGCCAGCAGTGAAAGGGACAGGGGTATAGGCGAGCAGTACTTC
>TRBV11-1|.|TRBJ1-1|.|15
CASTPGGFLNTEAFF
TGTGCCAGCACCCCCGGGGGTTTTCTGAACACTGAAGCTTTCTTT
>TRBV6-5|.|TRBJ2-7|TRBD1|11
CASRTGPEQYF
TGTGCCAGCAGGACAGGGCCCGAGCAGTACTTC
>TRBV6-4|.|TRBJ1-1|.|15
CATPFNGLQGTEAFF
TGTGCCACCCCGTTTAATGGGTTACAGGGCACTGAAGCTTTCTTT
>TRBV3-1/TRBV3-2|.|TRBJ2-5|.|14
CASSQDWGMKTQYF
TGTGCCAGCAGCCAAGACTGGGGCATGAAGACCCAGTACTTC
>TRBV3-1/TRBV3-2|.|TRBJ1-1|TRBD1|16
CASSQASTGSRTEAFF
TGTGCCAGCAGCCAAGCATCGACAGGGAGTAGGACTGAAGCTTTCTTT
>TRBV7-2|once|TRBJ1-1|.|14
CASKPADLNTEAFF
TGTGCCAGCAAACCTGCAGATCTGAACACTGAAGCTTTCTTT
>TRBV28|.|TRBJ1-1|.|14
CASSLKGGHTEAFF
TGTGCCAGCAGTTTAAAGGGGGGGCACACTGAAGCTTTCTTT
>TRBV7-9|.|TRBJ2-7|.|14
CASSLQGYPYEQYF
TGTGCCAGCAGCTTGCAGGGGTATCCCTACGAGCAGTACTTC
>TRBV18|once|TRBJ2-1|TRBD2|16
CASSPFTSGSYNEQFF
TGTGCCAGCTCACCCTTTACTAGCGGCTCCTACAATGAGCAGTTCTTC
>TRBV19|.|TRBJ2-7|.|11
CASTQGYEQYF
TGTGCCAGTACCCAGGGCTACGAGCAGTACTTC
>TRBV28|.|TRBJ1-2|.|15
CASKLGGVNGYGYTF
TGTGCCAGCAAGTTGGGAGGGGTTAATGGCTATGGCTACACCTTC
>TRBV2|.|TRBJ2-2|.|15
CASGPNSWNTGELFF
TGTGCCAGCGGGCCGAACTCATGGAACACCGGGGAGCTGTTTTTT
>TRBV5-4|.|TRBJ2-3|TRBD1|14
CASSPDRSTDTQYF
TGTGCCAGCAGCCCGGACAGGAGCACAGATACGCAGTATTTT
>TRBV6-5|.|TRBJ2-7|.|12
CASSRGSHEQYF
TGTGCCAGCAGTCGCGGGTCTCACGAGCAGTACTTC
>TRBV20-1|.|TRBJ1-1|.|11
CSASPGTEAFF
TGCAGTGCTAGCCCAGGGACTGAAGCTTTCTTT
>TRBV6-4|.|TRBJ1-6|.|13
CASSEENNSPLHF
TGTGCCAGCAGTGAAGAGAATAATTCACCCCTCCACTTT
>TRBV6-5|.|TRBJ1-5|TRBD1|14
CASSPTGGVQPQHF
TGTGCCAGCAGTCCCACAGGGGGCGTTCAGCCCCAGCATTTT
>TRBV2|.|TRBJ2-7|TRBD2|15
CASSLASGGNYEQYF
TGTGCCAGCAGTCTGGCTAGCGGGGGAAACTACGAGCAGTACTTC
>TRBV5-4|few|TRBJ2-7|.|13
CASSLEEGREQYF
TGTGCCAGCAGCTTGGAGGAGGGGCGGGAGCAGTACTTC
>TRBV29-1|.|TRBJ2-5|TRBD2|15
CSVDEVAGAPGTQYF
TGCAGCGTTGATGAGGTAGCGGGGGCCCCGGGGACCCAGTACTTC
>TRBV14|.|TRBJ2-1|TRBD2|19
CASSPPPLSGGSSYNEQFF
TGTGCCAGCAGTCCTCCCCCCCTTAGCGGGGGAAGCTCCTACAATGAGCAGTTCTTC
>TRBV5-1|.|TRBJ2-1|TRBD2|14
CASSLDLAGGLRFF
TGCGCCAGCAGCTTGGACCTAGCGGGAGGTTTACGATTCTTC
>TRBV28|few|TRBJ1-1|.|14
CASSLREGYTEAFF
TGTGCCAGCAGTCTCAGGGAGGGGTACACTGAAGCTTTCTTT
>TRBV27|.|TRBJ2-7|TRBD1|14
CASSSTGGMYEQYF
TGTGCCAGCAGTTCGACAGGGGGCATGTACGAGCAGTACTTC
>TRBV7-9|.|TRBJ2-2|.|16
CASSYGGAANTGELFF
TGTGCCAGCAGCTACGGCGGGGCGGCGAACACCGGGGAGCTGTTTTTT
>TRBV19|.|TRBJ2-5|TRBD1|14
CASSTTGGLETQYF
TGTGCCAGTAGTACGACAGGGGGCTTGGAGACCCAGTACTTC
>TRBV12-3/TRBV12-4|.|TRBJ1-2|.|12
CASSPLGYGYTF
TGTGCCAGCAGTCCCCTCGGCTATGGCTACACCTTC
>TRBV28|.|TRBJ1-1|.|14
CASRSNSGRVEAFF
TGTGCCAGTCGCAGCAACTCGGGCAGGGTCGAAGCTTTCTTT
>TRBV4-2|.|TRBJ2-1|TRBD1|14
CASSQKRGGLEQFF
TGTGCCAGCAGCCAAAAGAGAGGGGGCCTTGAGCAGTTCTTC
>TRBV18|.|TRBJ2-3|.|16
CASSPWRQTITDTQYF
TGTGCCAGCTCACCTTGGCGGCAGACCATCACAGATACGCAGTATTTT
>TRBV7-2|.|TRBJ2-3|.|16
CASSLGTQPSTDTQYF
TGTGCCAGCAGCTTGGGGACTCAGCCTAGCACAGATACGCAGTATTTT
>TRBV5-1|.|TRBJ2-7|TRBD1|14
CASSLESGGHEQYF
TGCGCCAGCAGCTTGGAATCAGGGGGCCACGAGCAGTACTTC
>TRBV5-4|.|TRBJ1-2|.|16
CASSYGSSRGVFGYTF
TGTGCCAGCAGCTACGGGTCCTCAAGAGGAGTTTTTGGCTACACCTTC
>TRBV7-8|.|TRBJ1-5|TRBD1|16
CASSHRDRDSNQPQHF
TGTGCCAGCAGCCACCGGGACAGGGATAGCAATCAGCCCCAGCATTTT
>TRBV5-1|.|TRBJ1-6|.|15
CASSLQQGGNSPLHF
TGCGCCAGCAGCTTACAACAGGGTGGTAATTCACCCCTCCACTTT